This is a list of T cell receptor beta chains from one sample in a study of early T cells in non-severe SARS-CoV-2 infection. TCRdb re-derived calls from the 5' RACE reads in MiXCR, one entry per CDR3 protein. The sample includes some 88,000 distinct CDR3 sequences, over 15% of them seen just once. Sequencing was performed on whole blood, taken at baseline. All receptors derive from an adult who was a healthcare worker with PCR-confirmed SARS-CoV-2 infection or an uninfected control (not recorded which). Each CDR3 is given with its conserved first and last residue. The D gene is left open where the match is weak. Rows give clone size only sometimes, using once, few, many, or a class for an expanded clone.

- TRBJ1-1 TRBV7-8 few TGTGCCAGCAGCTTCTACGGGGCGAGTACTGAAGCTTTCTTT CASSFYGASTEAFF
TRBD2 TRBJ2-7 TRBV11-2 few TGTGCCAGCAGCTTAGGGACTAGCGGATTCTCCTACGAGCAGTACTTC CASSLGTSGFSYEQYF
- TRBJ2-2 TRBV12-3/TRBV12-4 few TGTGCCAGCAGTTTAATGTCGCAAGAGACCGGGGAGCTGTTTTTT CASSLMSQETGELFF
TRBD1 TRBJ1-3 TRBV9 few TGTGCCAGCAGCGCTTACAGGGGAAGCTCTGGAAACACCATATATTTT CASSAYRGSSGNTIYF
- TRBJ2-5 TRBV7-6 few TGTGCCAGCAGCCCCCACGGAGGGGCAGAGACCCAGTACTTC CASSPHGGAETQYF
- TRBJ2-7 TRBV20-1 few TGCAGTGCTAGTCCTAACCGCGACTACGAGCAGTACTTC CSASPNRDYEQYF
TRBD1 TRBJ2-5 TRBV6-5 few TGTGCCAGCAGTTACGGGGACAGGGAAGAGACCCAGTACTTC CASSYGDREETQYF
- TRBJ2-3 TRBV20-1 few TGCAGTGCGGACGAGCGACAGGCCGCCACAGATACGCAGTATTTT CSADERQAATDTQYF
- TRBJ1-1 TRBV28 few TGTGCCAGCAGTTTGCGAGTATACACTGAAGCTTTCTTT CASSLRVYTEAFF
TRBD2 TRBJ2-5 TRBV20-1 - TGCAGTGCGGGGCTAAGCGGGAGTTCTGCAGAGACCCAGTACTTC CSAGLSGSSAETQYF
- TRBJ2-7 TRBV7-6 - TGTGCCAGCAGCTTAGACACCTCCTACGAGCAGTACTTC CASSLDTSYEQYF
- TRBJ1-5 TRBV7-6 few TGTGCCAGCAGCGCCAACACAAATCAGCCCCAGCATTTT CASSANTNQPQHF
- TRBJ2-7 TRBV18 - TGTGCCAGCTCACCACCCTTGGATGGCGAGCAGTACTTC CASSPPLDGEQYF
- TRBJ2-3 TRBV9 medium-sized TGTGCCAGCAACCGGGATATGGGGGCAGATACGCAGTATTTT CASNRDMGADTQYF
- TRBJ2-4 TRBV3-1 - TGTGCCAGCAGCCAAGCGGGTCGGCCAAAAAACATTCAGTACTTC CASSQAGRPKNIQYF
TRBD2 TRBJ2-2 TRBV3-1 few TGTGCCAGCAGCCAGCACACCGGGACTAGCGCATCGAACACCGGGGAGCTGTTTTTT CASSQHTGTSASNTGELFF
- TRBJ2-5 TRBV20-1 few TGCAGTGCTATCTTGGAGACCCAGTACTTC CSAILETQYF
- TRBJ1-6 TRBV6-5 few TGTGCCAGCACCCCGGGGGCCAGGGGAGGGTCACCCCTCCACTTT CASTPGARGGSPLHF
TRBD1 TRBJ2-7 TRBV5-3 - TGTGCCAGAAGCCTTAAGTGGCAGGGGGTAATCCACGAGCAGTACTTC CARSLKWQGVIHEQYF
- TRBJ2-7 TRBV27 few TGTGCCAGCGCACCTGGCAACACCTACGAGCAGTACTTC CASAPGNTYEQYF
- TRBJ1-5 TRBV24-1 - TGTGCCACCAGTCTCGGCAGCGCTAGTCCCCAGCATTTT CATSLGSASPQHF
- TRBJ1-1 TRBV6-2/TRBV6-3 many TGTGCCAGCAGTACCGGGGAGAACACTGAAGCTTTCTTT CASSTGENTEAFF
- TRBJ2-6 TRBV5-4 few TGTGCCAGCAGCTTGCGGGAGTCTGGGGCCAACGTCCTGACTTTC CASSLRESGANVLTF
TRBD1 TRBJ1-3 TRBV7-2 few TGTGCCAGCAGCTCCCGGACAGGGGCGGGGGGAAACACCATATATTTT CASSSRTGAGGNTIYF
TRBD2 TRBJ2-5 TRBV3-1 few TGTGCCAGCAGCCAGGGGAGCGGGGTACTTACGGAGACCCAGTACTTC CASSQGSGVLTETQYF
- TRBJ2-7 TRBV20-1 few TGCAGTGCTAGACTGAGCTCCTACGAGCAGTACTTC CSARLSSYEQYF
- TRBJ2-7 TRBV7-2 - TGTGCCAGCAGCCCCCCAGGGTCGGGGGAGCAGTACTTC CASSPPGSGEQYF
- TRBJ1-5 TRBV2 few TGTGCCAGCAGTGGACTCAGCAATCAGCCCCAGCATTTT CASSGLSNQPQHF
TRBD1 TRBJ1-5 TRBV12-3/TRBV12-4 - TGTGCCAGCAGGGGGGACAGTCCAAATCAGCCCCAGCATTTT CASRGDSPNQPQHF
- TRBJ2-1 TRBV20-1 - TGCAGTGCTAGACTCCAAGTCGGGCGGTTCTCCTACAATGAGCAGTTCTTC CSARLQVGRFSYNEQFF
TRBD2 TRBJ2-3 TRBV20-1 few TGCAGTGCTCCTTCCCCGGGACTAGCGGGAACAGATACGCAGTATTTT CSAPSPGLAGTDTQYF
TRBD1 TRBJ1-6 TRBV7-6 - TGTGCCAGCGTCCCGAGGGACAGGGCGAATTCACCCCTCCACTTT CASVPRDRANSPLHF
- TRBJ2-7 TRBV27 many TGTGCCAGCAGTTTATCGGAGAGTTACGAGCAGTACTTC CASSLSESYEQYF
TRBD1 TRBJ1-6 TRBV7-8 - TGTGCCAGCAGCCCCGGGACAGGGGGCTCGGGTTCACCCCTCCACTTT CASSPGTGGSGSPLHF
- TRBJ2-7 TRBV4-2 - TGTGCCAGCAGCCAAGTGGGAGGGGGCTCCTACGAGCAGTACTTC CASSQVGGGSYEQYF
TRBD2 TRBJ2-7 TRBV7-6 - TGTGCCAGCAGCTTAGTGGGAGGGGTGGACGAGCAGTACTTC CASSLVGGVDEQYF
- TRBJ2-6 TRBV6-1 many TGTGCCAGCGAGGGCCTGACAACAGGATCTGGGGCCAACGTCCTGACTTTC CASEGLTTGSGANVLTF
TRBD1 TRBJ2-7 TRBV20-1 - TGCAGTGCTAGAGGAACAACAGGGGGCACCTACGAGCAGTACTTC CSARGTTGGTYEQYF
- TRBJ1-1 TRBV4-3 - TGCGCCAGCAGCCAGGACAGTCTAAACTATGAAGCTTTCTTT CASSQDSLNYEAFF
- TRBJ1-3 TRBV5-1 - TGCGCCAGCAGCTTGGCAGGAAACACCATATATTTT CASSLAGNTIYF
TRBD2 TRBJ2-1 TRBV11-2 many TGTGCCAGCAGCTTAGAGCCTAGCGGGAAGGCTGAGCAGTTCTTC CASSLEPSGKAEQFF
TRBD2 TRBJ2-7 TRBV3-1 once TGTGCCAGCAGCCAAGACCCCTACACTAGCGGCTCCTACGAGCAGTACTTC CASSQDPYTSGSYEQYF
TRBD2 TRBJ2-2 TRBV7-8 few TGTGCCAGCAGCAGGGGACCGGGGGCGGGAGGCCCCGGGGAGCTGTTTTTT CASSRGPGAGGPGELFF
- TRBJ2-2 TRBV28 few TGTGCCAGCAGGGGCTACAGGGTAACCGGGGAGCTGTTTTTT CASRGYRVTGELFF
TRBD2 TRBJ2-3 TRBV20-1 few TGCAGCGCATCTAGCGGGAAGGGGGACACAGATACGCAGTATTTT CSASSGKGDTDTQYF
- TRBJ1-1 TRBV13 - TGTGCCAGCAGCTTTGGGGGACTAGAAGCTTTCTTT CASSFGGLEAFF
TRBD1 TRBJ1-2 TRBV28 - TGTGCCAGCGGGGACAGGGGGCGTCACTATGGCTACACCTTC CASGDRGRHYGYTF
- TRBJ2-1 TRBV5-4 - TGTGCCAGCAGCCTAGGGACGAGCCCATACAATGAGCAGTTCTTC CASSLGTSPYNEQFF
TRBD2 TRBJ2-1 TRBV11-2 few TGTGCCAGCAGCTCACCCGGGACTAGCATCAATGAGCAGTTCTTC CASSSPGTSINEQFF
- TRBJ2-3 TRBV27 - TGTGCCAGCAGTTTATTGGGGGGACGCACAGATACGCAGTATTTT CASSLLGGRTDTQYF
- TRBJ2-5 TRBV7-3 few TGTGCCAGCTCCCACGGGATCGGTGAGACCCAGTACTTC CASSHGIGETQYF
- TRBJ1-1 TRBV11-2 - TGTGCCAGCAGCTTAGCACGGGTATGGGGGGTGAACACTGAAGCTTTCTTT CASSLARVWGVNTEAFF
- TRBJ2-3 TRBV20-1 - TGCAGTGCTAGAGGTAGCGCCCACACAGATACGCAGTATTTT CSARGSAHTDTQYF
- TRBJ1-2 TRBV4-1 few TGCGCCAGCAGCCGGGAAACTGCAGGGATGAGCTACACCTTC CASSRETAGMSYTF
- TRBJ2-7 TRBV5-8 - TGTGCCAGCAGCCGAACCGACTCCTCCTACGAGCAGTACTTC CASSRTDSSYEQYF
- TRBJ2-3 TRBV28 few TGTGCCAGCAGCCACATCCGGGACACATCCACAGATACGCAGTATTTT CASSHIRDTSTDTQYF
- TRBJ2-3 TRBV3-1 few TGTGCCAGCAGCCAAGCACCCGCGGGCACAGATACGCAGTATTTT CASSQAPAGTDTQYF
TRBD1 TRBJ1-4 TRBV7-9 few TGTGCCAGCAGCTACACAGGGGATTCTGAAAAACTGTTTTTT CASSYTGDSEKLFF
TRBD1 TRBJ2-2 TRBV4-3 - TGCGCCAGCAGCCCCGGGACAGGGGACACCGGGGAGCTGTTTTTT CASSPGTGDTGELFF